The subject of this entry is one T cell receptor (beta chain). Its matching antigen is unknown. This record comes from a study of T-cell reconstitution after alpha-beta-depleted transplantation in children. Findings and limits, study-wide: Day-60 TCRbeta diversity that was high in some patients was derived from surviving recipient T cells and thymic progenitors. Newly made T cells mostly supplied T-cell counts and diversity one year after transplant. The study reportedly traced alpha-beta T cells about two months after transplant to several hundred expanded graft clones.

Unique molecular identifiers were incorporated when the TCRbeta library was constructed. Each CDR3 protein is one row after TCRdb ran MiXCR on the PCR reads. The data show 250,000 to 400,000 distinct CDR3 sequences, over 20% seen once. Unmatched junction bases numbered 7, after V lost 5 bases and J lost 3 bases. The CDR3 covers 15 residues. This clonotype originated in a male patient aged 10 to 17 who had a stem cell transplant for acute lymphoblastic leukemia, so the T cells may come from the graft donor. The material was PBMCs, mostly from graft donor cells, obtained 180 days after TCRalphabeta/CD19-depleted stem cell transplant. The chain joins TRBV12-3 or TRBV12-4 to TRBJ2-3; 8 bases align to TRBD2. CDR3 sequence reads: CASSPLAGFTDTQYF. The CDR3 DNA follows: TGTGCCAGCAGTCCCTTAGCGGGATTTACAGATACGCAGTATTTT.